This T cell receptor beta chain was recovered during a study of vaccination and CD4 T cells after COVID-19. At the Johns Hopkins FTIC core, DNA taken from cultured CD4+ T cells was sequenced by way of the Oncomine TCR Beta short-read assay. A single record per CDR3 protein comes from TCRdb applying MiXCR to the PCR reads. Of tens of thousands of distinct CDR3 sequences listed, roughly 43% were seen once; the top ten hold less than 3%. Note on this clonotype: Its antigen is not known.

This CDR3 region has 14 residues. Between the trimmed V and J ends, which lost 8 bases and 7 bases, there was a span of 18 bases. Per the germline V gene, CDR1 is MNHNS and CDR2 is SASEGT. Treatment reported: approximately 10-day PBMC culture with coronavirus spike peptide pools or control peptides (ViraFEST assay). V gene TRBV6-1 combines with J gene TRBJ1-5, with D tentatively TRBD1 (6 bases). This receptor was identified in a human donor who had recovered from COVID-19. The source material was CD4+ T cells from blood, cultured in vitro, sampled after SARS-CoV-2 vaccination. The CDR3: CASVEGGGIQPQHF. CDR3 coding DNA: TGTGCCAGCGTTGAGGGGGGCGGGATACAGCCCCAGCATTTT.